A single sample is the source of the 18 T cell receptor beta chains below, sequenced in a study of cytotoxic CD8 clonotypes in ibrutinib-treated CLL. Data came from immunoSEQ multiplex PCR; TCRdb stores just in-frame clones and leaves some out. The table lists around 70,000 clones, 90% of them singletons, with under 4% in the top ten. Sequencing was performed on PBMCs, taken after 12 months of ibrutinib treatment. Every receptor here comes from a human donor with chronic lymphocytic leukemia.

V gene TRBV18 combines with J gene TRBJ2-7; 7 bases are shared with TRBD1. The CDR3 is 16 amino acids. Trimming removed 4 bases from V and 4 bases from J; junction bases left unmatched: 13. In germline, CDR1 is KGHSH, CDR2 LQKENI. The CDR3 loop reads CASSLRTPGQSYEQYF. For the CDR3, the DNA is TGTGCCAGCTCACTAAGAACCCCGGGACAGTCTTACGAGCAGTACTTC.

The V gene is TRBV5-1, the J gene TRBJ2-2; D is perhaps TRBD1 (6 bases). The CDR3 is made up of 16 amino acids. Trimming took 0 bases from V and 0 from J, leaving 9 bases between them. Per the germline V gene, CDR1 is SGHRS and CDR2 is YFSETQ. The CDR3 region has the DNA TGCGCCAGCAGCTTGGGGACAGCTACGAACACCGGGGAGCTGTTTTTT. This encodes CASSLGTATNTGELFF.

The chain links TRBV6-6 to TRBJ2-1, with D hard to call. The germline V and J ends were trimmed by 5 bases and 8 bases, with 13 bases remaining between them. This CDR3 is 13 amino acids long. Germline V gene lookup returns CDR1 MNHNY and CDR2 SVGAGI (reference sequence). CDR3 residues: CASSKISTHEQFF. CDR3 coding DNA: TGTGCCAGCAGTAAGATTAGTACTCATGAGCAGTTCTTC.

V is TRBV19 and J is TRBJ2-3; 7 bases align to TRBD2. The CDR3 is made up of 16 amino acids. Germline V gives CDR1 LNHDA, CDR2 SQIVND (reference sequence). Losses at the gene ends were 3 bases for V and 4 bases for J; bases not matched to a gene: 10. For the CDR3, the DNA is TGTGCCAGTAGTATTTCCGTAACGGGAGGATCAGATACGCAGTATTTT. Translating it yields CASSISVTGGSDTQYF.

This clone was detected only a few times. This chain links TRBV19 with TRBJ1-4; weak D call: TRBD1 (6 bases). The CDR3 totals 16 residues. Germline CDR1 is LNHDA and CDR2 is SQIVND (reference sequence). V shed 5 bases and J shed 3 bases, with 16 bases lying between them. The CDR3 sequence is CASSGGKRVSNEKLFF. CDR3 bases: TGTGCCAGTAGTGGGGGCAAGAGGGTATCTAATGAAAAACTGTTTTTT.

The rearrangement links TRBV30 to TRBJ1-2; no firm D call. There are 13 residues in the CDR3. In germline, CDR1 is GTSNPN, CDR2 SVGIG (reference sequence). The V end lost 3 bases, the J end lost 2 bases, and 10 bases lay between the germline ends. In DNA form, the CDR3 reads TGTGCCTGGAGCCCGGCAGAAAACTATGGCTACACCTTC. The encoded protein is CAWSPAENYGYTF. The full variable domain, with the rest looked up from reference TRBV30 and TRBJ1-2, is SQTIHQWPATLVQPVGSPLSLECTVEGTSNPNLYWYRQAAGRGLQLLFYSVGIGQISSEVPQNLSASRPQDRQFILSSKKLLLSDSGFYLCAWSPAENYGYTFGSGTRLTVV.

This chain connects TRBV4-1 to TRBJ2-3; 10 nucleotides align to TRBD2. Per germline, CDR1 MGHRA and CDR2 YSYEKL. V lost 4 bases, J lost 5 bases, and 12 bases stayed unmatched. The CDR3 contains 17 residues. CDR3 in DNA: TGCGCCAGCAGCCCCATGGGGTCTAGCGGGAGAATAGATACGCAGTATTTT. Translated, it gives CASSPMGSSGRIDTQYF.

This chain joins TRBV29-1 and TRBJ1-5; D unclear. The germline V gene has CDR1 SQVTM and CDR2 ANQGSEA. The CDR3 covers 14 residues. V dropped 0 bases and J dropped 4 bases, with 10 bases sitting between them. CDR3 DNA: TGCAGCGTTGAAGATCACAGCCTTAATCAGCCCCAGCATTTT. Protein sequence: CSVEDHSLNQPQHF.

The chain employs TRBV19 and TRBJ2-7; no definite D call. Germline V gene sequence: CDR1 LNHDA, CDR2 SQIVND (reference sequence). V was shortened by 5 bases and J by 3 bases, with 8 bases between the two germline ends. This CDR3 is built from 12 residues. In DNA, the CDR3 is TGTGCCAGTAGTCCCCCCGACTACGAGCAGTACTTC. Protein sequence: CASSPPDYEQYF.

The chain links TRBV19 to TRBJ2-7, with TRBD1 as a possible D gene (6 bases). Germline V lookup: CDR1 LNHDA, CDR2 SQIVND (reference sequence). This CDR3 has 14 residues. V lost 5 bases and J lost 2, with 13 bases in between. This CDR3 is CASSFRGSAYEQYF. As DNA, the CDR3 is TGTGCCAGTAGTTTCAGGGGTTCGGCCTACGAGCAGTACTTC.

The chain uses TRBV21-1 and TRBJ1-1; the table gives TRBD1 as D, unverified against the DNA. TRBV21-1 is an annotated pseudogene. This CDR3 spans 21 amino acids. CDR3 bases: TGTGCCAGCAGCAAAGAATGTAGTTTGGGATGGCGGACAGGGAGGTGGCCTGAAGCTTTCTTT. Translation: CASSKECSLGWRTGRWPEAFF.

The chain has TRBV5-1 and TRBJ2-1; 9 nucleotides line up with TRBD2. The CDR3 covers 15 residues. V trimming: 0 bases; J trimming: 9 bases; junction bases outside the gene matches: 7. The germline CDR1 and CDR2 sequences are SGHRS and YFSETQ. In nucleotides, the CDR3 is TGCGCCAGCAGCTTGGTGGCGGGAGGGCGTACTGAGCAGTTCTTC. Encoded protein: CASSLVAGGRTEQFF.

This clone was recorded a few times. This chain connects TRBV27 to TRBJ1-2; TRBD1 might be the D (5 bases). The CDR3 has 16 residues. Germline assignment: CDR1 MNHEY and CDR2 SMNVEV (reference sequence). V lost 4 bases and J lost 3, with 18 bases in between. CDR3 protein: CASSSPGLPGDYGYTF. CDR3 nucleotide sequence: TGTGCCAGCAGTTCCCCTGGTTTACCGGGGGACTATGGCTACACCTTC.

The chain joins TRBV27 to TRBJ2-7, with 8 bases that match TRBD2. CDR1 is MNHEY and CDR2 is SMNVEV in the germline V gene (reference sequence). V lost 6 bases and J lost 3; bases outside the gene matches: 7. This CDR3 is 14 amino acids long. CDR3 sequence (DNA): TGTGCCAGCAGCCTGGGGCTAGCGGGCTACGAGCAGTACTTC. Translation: CASSLGLAGYEQYF.

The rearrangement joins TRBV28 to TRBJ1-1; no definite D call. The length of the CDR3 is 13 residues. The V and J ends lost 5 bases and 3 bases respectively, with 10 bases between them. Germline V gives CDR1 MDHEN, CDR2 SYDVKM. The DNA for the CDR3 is TGTGCCAGCAGTCCGAACCGACACACTGAAGCTTTCTTT. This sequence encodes CASSPNRHTEAFF.

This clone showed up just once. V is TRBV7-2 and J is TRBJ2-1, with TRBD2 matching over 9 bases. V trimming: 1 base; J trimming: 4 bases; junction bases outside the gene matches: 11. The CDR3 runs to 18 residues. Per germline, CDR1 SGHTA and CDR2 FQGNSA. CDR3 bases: TGTGCCAGCAGCTTAGATTGGCCTAGCGGGACGAATTACAATGAGCAGTTCTTC. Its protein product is CASSLDWPSGTNYNEQFF.

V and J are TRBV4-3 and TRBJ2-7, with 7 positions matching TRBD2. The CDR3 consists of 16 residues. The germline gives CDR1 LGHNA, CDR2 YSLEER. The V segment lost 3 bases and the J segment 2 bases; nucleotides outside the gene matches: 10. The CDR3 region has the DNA TGCGCCAGCAGCCAGGGTCTTAGCGGGCTCACCTACGAGCAGTACTTC. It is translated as CASSQGLSGLTYEQYF.

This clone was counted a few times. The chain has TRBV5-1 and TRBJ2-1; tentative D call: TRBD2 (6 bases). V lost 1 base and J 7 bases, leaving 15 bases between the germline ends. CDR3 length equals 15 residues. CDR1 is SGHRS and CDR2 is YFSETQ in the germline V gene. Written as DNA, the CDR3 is TGCGCCAGCAGCTTGCCGGGAGCCGTGTGGAATGAGCAGTTCTTC. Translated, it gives CASSLPGAVWNEQFF. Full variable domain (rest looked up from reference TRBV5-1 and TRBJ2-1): KAGVTQTPRYLIKTRGQQVTLSCSPISGHRSVSWYQQTPGQGLQFLFEYFSETQRNKGNFPGRFSGRQFSNSRSEMNVSTLELGDSALYLCASSLPGAVWNEQFFGPGTRLTVL.